The entry below describes one T cell receptor beta chain. Antigen specificity is unknown. This CDR3 region has 16 residues. The V gene end was trimmed by 3 bases and the J gene end by 2 bases; junction bases not matched to a gene: 6. Cultured CD4+ T cell DNA underwent sequencing with the Oncomine TCR Beta short-read assay. One entry per CDR3 protein, called by TCRdb with MiXCR from the PCR reads. The sample carries 11,000 to 15,000 distinct CDR3 sequences, roughly 53% recorded once. The record originates from a study of vaccination and CD4 T cells after COVID-19. Treatment reported: approximately nine-day PBMC culture with coronavirus spike peptide pools or control peptides (ViraFEST assay).

The sequence was obtained from a human donor who had recovered from COVID-19. V gene TRBV12-3 or TRBV12-4 combines with J gene TRBJ2-2; TRBD1 agrees at 7 bases. Sequencing was done on a sample of CD4+ T cells from blood, cultured in vitro. The CDR3 is CASSFTGATNTGELFF. The CDR3 DNA reads as TGTGCCAGCAGTTTCACAGGGGCGACAAACACCGGGGAGCTGTTTTTT.